This T cell receptor (beta chain) was documented in a study of OX40 agonist ivuxolimab in advanced cancers. Study findings and constraints: Individuals who were partial responders at 0.1-3.0 mg/kg had clonal expansion that ranked among the lowest.

About this clone: Antigen specificity is unknown.

CDR3 length: 15 residues. Per the germline V gene, CDR1 is SGHAT and CDR2 is FQNNGV. Trimming took 4 bases from V and 6 from J, leaving 15 bases between them. Method: immunoSEQ multiplex PCR; TCRdb's copy keeps in-frame clones and lacks some. Counted here are approximately 14,000 clones, around 76% occurring once; the ten biggest clones make up approximately 16%. The sample was CD4+ or CD8+ T cells sorted from blood, taken in a trial of the OX40 agonist ivuxolimab. V gene TRBV11-2 combines with J gene TRBJ1-4; tentative D call: TRBD1 (5 bases). The clonotype originates from an adult with an advanced solid tumor such as melanoma, head and neck, liver or kidney cancer. The chain's CDR3 is CASSSLTVSHEKLFF. In DNA form, the CDR3 reads TGTGCCAGCAGCTCCCTGACAGTCTCCCATGAAAAACTGTTTTTT.